This T cell receptor (beta chain) was sequenced for a study of T cell responses to AZD1222 COVID-19 vaccine. Trimming stripped 4 bases from V and 2 bases from J, with 8 bases between. The CDR3 spans 13 residues. CDR1 is LNHDA, CDR2 SQIVND, per germline (reference sequence). Repertoires were generated with immunoSEQ multiplex PCR, while TCRdb's copy carries only in-frame clones and drops some. In the table there are about 130,000 clones, approximately 91% of which are singletons. Comments on this clone: What it binds is not known.

Study findings and constraints: Increases in Spike-specific TCR breadth and depth were seen after two AZD1222 doses. In all cases, repertoires were sampled only after the peak T cell response. Only a handful of AZD1222 recipients, six or seven in all, had baseline seropositivity.

The clonotype was recovered from an adult who received the AZD1222 COVID-19 vaccine. The chain links TRBV19 to TRBJ1-2; no clear D gene. Sequencing was performed on peripheral blood, taken 28 days after the second AZD1222 dose. The chain's CDR3 is CASSNGGNYGYTF. CDR3 coding DNA: TGTGCCAGTAGTAACGGAGGGAACTATGGCTACACCTTC.